A selection of T cell receptor beta chains follows, all from one sample in a study of blood T cells in healthy people across ages. TCRdb ran MiXCR on the 5' RACE reads and lists one entry per CDR3 protein. The sample lists over 700,000 distinct CDR3 sequences, about 55% occurring once. Material for sequencing was blood. These receptors all come from a man aged 80 or over in good health. Both conserved end residues are part of each CDR3. D genes are given only for firm matches. Rows may omit the clone size; those that give it use once, few, many or a size class.

v_gene	j_gene	abundance	d_gene	CDR3aa	CDR3nt
TRBV12-3/TRBV12-4	TRBJ1-1	.	.	CASSPLGGTEAFF	TGTGCCAGCAGCCCCTTAGGGGGCACTGAAGCTTTCTTT
TRBV20-1	TRBJ2-7	few	TRBD2	CSARESSGRAYEQYF	TGCAGTGCTAGGGAATCTAGCGGGAGGGCCTACGAGCAGTACTTC
TRBV9	TRBJ2-1	.	.	CASSPRGTVRSYNEQFF	TGTGCCAGCAGCCCCCGGGGGACAGTACGCTCCTACAATGAGCAGTTCTTC
TRBV3-1	TRBJ2-1	.	TRBD2	CASSYHSGRDNEQFF	TGTGCCAGCAGCTACCACAGCGGGAGGGACAATGAGCAGTTCTTC
TRBV28	TRBJ2-3	.	TRBD2	CASSPRPSGRRTDTQYF	TGTGCCAGCAGTCCTAGACCTAGCGGGAGAAGAACAGATACGCAGTATTTT
TRBV6-1	TRBJ2-7	few	TRBD2	CASSEVLAAYEQYF	TGTGCCAGCAGTGAAGTCCTAGCGGCCTACGAGCAGTACTTC
TRBV20-1	TRBJ2-1	.	TRBD2	CSASSGRAHNEQFF	TGCAGTGCTAGTAGCGGGAGGGCCCACAATGAGCAGTTCTTC
TRBV2	TRBJ1-2	few	.	CASTRRDSAGGYTF	TGTGCCAGCACCCGTCGGGACTCCGCTGGCGGCTACACCTTC
TRBV5-1	TRBJ2-2	.	.	CASSSSGIGELFF	TGCGCCAGCAGCTCCTCGGGGATCGGGGAGCTGTTTTTT
TRBV7-8	TRBJ1-6	few	.	CASSRERSYSPLHF	TGTGCCAGCAGCCGGGAGCGGAGTTACTCACCCCTCCACTTT
TRBV6-2/TRBV6-3	TRBJ1-2	.	.	CASRDTTNYGYTF	TGTGCCAGCCGGGACACTACTAACTATGGCTACACCTTC
TRBV25-1	TRBJ1-4	.	.	CASSEGVATNEKLFF	TGTGCCAGCAGTGAGGGGGTTGCAACTAATGAAAAACTGTTTTTT
TRBV7-2	TRBJ2-5	.	.	CASSSPETAETQYF	TGTGCCAGCAGCTCTCCAGAAACGGCGGAGACCCAGTACTTC
TRBV5-1	TRBJ2-7	.	TRBD2	CASSLGTSGRYYEQYF	TGCGCCAGCAGCTTGGGGACTAGCGGGAGATACTACGAGCAGTACTTC
TRBV20-1	TRBJ2-5	few	.	CSAPVLGLSVQETQYF	TGCAGTGCTCCCGTCCTAGGGCTTTCAGTTCAAGAGACCCAGTACTTC
TRBV3-1	TRBJ1-5	.	TRBD1	CASSQGTGGLGNQPQHF	TGTGCCAGCAGCCAAGGAACAGGGGGCTTGGGCAATCAGCCCCAGCATTTT
TRBV7-3	TRBJ2-3	.	.	CASSPVRLGKGDTQYF	TGTGCCAGCAGCCCCGTGAGGTTAGGGAAGGGGGATACGCAGTATTTT
TRBV29-1	TRBJ2-1	.	TRBD1	CSVERQGAPYNEQFF	TGCAGCGTTGAACGCCAGGGGGCTCCCTACAATGAGCAGTTCTTC
TRBV6-6	TRBJ2-7	once	TRBD1	CASRTTGQGAREQYF	TGTGCCAGCAGAACCACGGGACAGGGGGCTCGGGAGCAGTACTTC
TRBV5-1	TRBJ2-7	.	.	CASSLGGSSLAYEQYF	TGCGCCAGCAGCCTGGGGGGTTCATCCCTCGCCTACGAGCAGTACTTC
TRBV27	TRBJ2-7	.	.	CASGSPYEQYF	TGTGCCAGCGGGTCCCCCTACGAGCAGTACTTC
TRBV12-3/TRBV12-4	TRBJ1-2	.	.	CASRSNYGYTF	TGTGCCAGCAGGTCTAACTATGGCTACACCTTC
TRBV6-5	TRBJ1-2	.	.	CASSYSYGSYGYTF	TGTGCCAGCAGTTACTCGTACGGCAGCTATGGCTACACCTTC
TRBV15	TRBJ2-1	few	TRBD2	CATSRVIAGAYNEQFF	TGTGCCACCAGCAGAGTTATCGCGGGGGCCTACAATGAGCAGTTCTTC
TRBV11-2	TRBJ2-1	.	.	CATGGQSQRGNEQFF	TGCGCTACGGGTGGGCAGTCCCAAAGGGGCAATGAGCAGTTCTTC
TRBV20-1	TRBJ1-2	few	TRBD1	CSAREWTGLVGYTF	TGCAGTGCTAGAGAGTGGACAGGGCTCGTTGGCTACACCTTC
TRBV6-2/TRBV6-3	TRBJ1-5	few	TRBD1	CASSLKRQGDRILPQHF	TGTGCCAGCAGTCTAAAACGACAGGGGGATCGTATCTTGCCCCAGCATTTT
TRBV30	TRBJ2-5	.	TRBD1	CAWSVDRVGTQYF	TGTGCCTGGAGTGTTGACAGGGTTGGGACCCAGTACTTC
TRBV14	TRBJ1-2	few	.	CASSQRLLPGIASGYTF	TGTGCCAGCAGCCAGAGACTCCTGCCGGGAATCGCGAGTGGCTACACCTTC
TRBV2	TRBJ1-5	.	.	CASSDTGNQPQHF	TGTGCCAGCAGTGATACAGGGAATCAGCCCCAGCATTTT
TRBV15	TRBJ1-2	.	.	CATSGGFGYTF	TGTGCCACCAGCGGCGGGTTTGGCTACACCTTC
TRBV20-1	TRBJ2-3	.	TRBD1	CSATTGTGYTDTQYF	TGCAGTGCTACGACCGGGACAGGGTACACAGATACGCAGTATTTT
TRBV5-1	TRBJ2-3	few	TRBD2	CASKMTSRADTQYF	TGCGCCAGCAAAATGACTAGCAGGGCAGATACGCAGTATTTT
TRBV29-1	TRBJ1-2	few	.	CGVDLYGYTF	TGCGGCGTTGACCTCTATGGCTACACCTTC
TRBV5-1	TRBJ1-2	.	TRBD1	CASSPGQGSYGYTF	TGTGCCAGCAGCCCGGGACAGGGGAGTTATGGCTACACCTTC
TRBV20-1	TRBJ2-5	.	TRBD2	CSAQGSGRFQETQYF	TGCAGTGCCCAGGGGAGCGGGAGGTTCCAAGAGACCCAGTACTTC
TRBV3-1	TRBJ1-2	few	.	CASSQEGGDYGYTF	TGTGCCAGCAGCCAAGAAGGCGGAGACTATGGCTACACCTTC
TRBV6-5	TRBJ2-1	many	TRBD2	CASSPRGTSGSWEQFF	TGTGCCAGCAGCCCCAGAGGGACTAGCGGGAGTTGGGAGCAGTTCTTC
TRBV28	TRBJ2-7	.	TRBD2	CASSITSGRREQYF	TGTGCCAGCAGCATAACTAGCGGGAGGCGCGAGCAGTACTTC
TRBV12-3/TRBV12-4	TRBJ2-1	.	.	CVSQVNSYNEQFF	TGTGTCTCGCAGGTGAACTCCTACAATGAGCAGTTCTTC
TRBV4-1	TRBJ2-1	.	TRBD2	CASSLNPGAGGQPSSYNEQFF	TGCGCCAGCAGTCTTAATCCGGGAGCGGGAGGACAACCGAGCTCCTACAATGAGCAGTTCTTC
TRBV24-1	TRBJ2-7	few	.	CATSDPTARDSEQYF	TGTGCCACCAGTGACCCAACCGCGAGGGATAGTGAGCAGTACTTC
TRBV5-6	TRBJ2-5	.	.	CASSSTGEYQETQYF	TGTGCCAGCAGCAGCACCGGGGAGTACCAAGAGACCCAGTACTTC
TRBV25-1	TRBJ2-7	few	TRBD2	CASSPAGVYEQYF	TGTGCCAGCAGTCCAGCGGGAGTCTACGAGCAGTACTTC
TRBV15	TRBJ2-1	few	.	CATSRAGMYNEQFF	TGTGCCACCAGCAGAGCCGGAATGTACAATGAGCAGTTCTTC
TRBV20-1	TRBJ1-2	few	TRBD1	CSAPSRGDYGYTF	TGCAGTGCCCCTTCCAGGGGGGACTATGGCTACACCTTC
TRBV20-1	TRBJ2-5	many	TRBD2	CSAPISSGRPQETQYF	TGCAGTGCTCCAATCTCTAGCGGGAGGCCTCAAGAGACCCAGTACTTC
TRBV7-2	TRBJ2-1	.	TRBD2	CASSVLAGGAYNEQFF	TGTGCCAGCAGCGTACTAGCGGGAGGGGCCTACAATGAGCAGTTCTTC
TRBV6-2/TRBV6-3	TRBJ2-7	.	.	CASSMEYEQYF	TGTGCCAGCAGTATGGAGTACGAGCAGTACTTC
TRBV6-6	TRBJ2-1	few	.	CASSVDSYNEQFF	TGTGCCAGCAGTGTCGACAGTTACAATGAGCAGTTCTTC
TRBV20-1	TRBJ2-4	.	TRBD2	CSARGREDVQYF	TGCAGTGCTAGAGGGCGGGAGGATGTGCAGTACTTC
TRBV15	TRBJ1-5	.	.	CATSRDGGGQPQHF	TGTGCCACCAGCAGAGATGGGGGGGGCCAGCCCCAGCATTTT
TRBV24-1	TRBJ2-7	.	TRBD2	CATSDRGLAGVNEQYF	TGTGCCACCAGTGACCGGGGACTAGCGGGAGTCAATGAGCAGTACTTC
TRBV7-9	TRBJ1-4	.	TRBD1	CASSSGTGGSGEKLFF	TGTGCCAGCAGCTCCGGGACAGGGGGGTCCGGGGAAAAACTGTTTTTT
TRBV20-1	TRBJ1-5	.	TRBD1	CSARGQGVGQPQHF	TGCAGTGCTAGGGGACAGGGGGTAGGGCAGCCCCAGCATTTT